The sequence of this T cell receptor (beta chain) was determined in a study of radiotherapy plus CTLA-4 blockade in lung cancer. Study overall: An objective response was seen in about 18% of patients, and disease control in less than 35%. Study-wide results and caveats: Early shifts in blood T cell clones, with interferon-beta, reportedly predicted response best. Following radiotherapy plus ipilimumab, tumor-derived TCR clones expanded in the blood.

Details on this clone: Its antigen is as yet unknown.

Repertoires were generated with immunoSEQ multiplex PCR, while TCRdb's copy carries only in-frame clones and drops some. Here the sample spans about 32,000 clones, around 75% being singletons. Deletions cut 6 bases from V and 4 bases from J, with 9 bases between. Germline V gene sequence: CDR1 MNHNS, CDR2 SASEGT. The CDR3 contains 12 residues. V usage is TRBV6-1 and J usage is TRBJ1-2; D might be TRBD1 (5 bases). This sequence was found in a human donor with non-small cell lung cancer that progressed on radiotherapy plus ipilimumab. This specimen consisted of peripheral blood, obtained from a patient treated with radiotherapy plus ipilimumab. The CDR3: CASRGTSYGYTF. Written as DNA, the CDR3 is TGTGCCAGCAGAGGGACGAGCTATGGCTACACCTTC.